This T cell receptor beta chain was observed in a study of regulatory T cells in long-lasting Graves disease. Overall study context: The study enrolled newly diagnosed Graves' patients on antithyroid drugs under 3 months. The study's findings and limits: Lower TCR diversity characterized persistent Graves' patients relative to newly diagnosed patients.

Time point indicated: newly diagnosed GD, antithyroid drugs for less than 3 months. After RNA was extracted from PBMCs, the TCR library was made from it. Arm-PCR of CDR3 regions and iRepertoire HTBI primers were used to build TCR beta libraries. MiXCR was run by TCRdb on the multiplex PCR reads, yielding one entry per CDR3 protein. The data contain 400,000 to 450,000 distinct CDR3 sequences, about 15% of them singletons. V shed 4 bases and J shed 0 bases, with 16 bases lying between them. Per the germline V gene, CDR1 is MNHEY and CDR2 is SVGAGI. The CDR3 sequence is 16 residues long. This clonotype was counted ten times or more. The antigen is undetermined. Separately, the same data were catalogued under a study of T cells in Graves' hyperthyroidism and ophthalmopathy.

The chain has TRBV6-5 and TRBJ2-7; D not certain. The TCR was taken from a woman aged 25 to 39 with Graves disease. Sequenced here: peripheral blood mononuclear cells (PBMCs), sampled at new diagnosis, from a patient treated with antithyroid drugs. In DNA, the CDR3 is TGTGCCAGCAGTTCTGCGGCGAGCCGAAGCTCCTACGAGCAGTACTTC. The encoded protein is CASSSAASRSSYEQYF.